The present entry profiles one T cell receptor (beta chain) with its context. Its specificity is unknown. This sample was taken from a study of shared clonotypes between healthy human individuals. Regarding the study as a whole: It was only blood that was sampled, and tissue repertoires likely differ.

V dropped 4 bases and J dropped 0 bases, with 8 bases sitting between them. Germline assignment: CDR1 SGHTA and CDR2 FQGTGA. The CDR3 is 14 amino acids. The assay was immunoSEQ multiplex PCR, and TCRdb's table has in-frame clones only and misses some. The sample records around 440,000 clones, about 74% being singletons. The V gene is TRBV7-3, the J gene TRBJ2-3; D might be TRBD2 (6 bases). Sequenced: PBMCs. The source is a woman aged 40 to 55 in good health. Some clones in this sample may be carry-over from other donors' samples. CDR3 sequence reads: CASSSGVSTDTQYF. DNA of the CDR3: TGTGCCAGCAGCTCGGGAGTCAGCACAGATACGCAGTATTTT.